This T cell receptor beta chain is from a study of cytomegalovirus exposure and HLA in healthy donors. The germline V and J ends were trimmed by 5 bases and 7 bases, with 17 bases remaining between them. CDR1 and CDR2 (germline): MNHNY, SVGAGI (reference sequence). There are 15 residues in the CDR3. The PCR used 60 Vbeta and 13 Jbeta primers. Sequencing was performed with immunoSEQ multiplex PCR; in TCRdb, only in-frame clones are kept and a portion is missing. Of under 200,000 clones listed, roughly 80% are singletons. The clonotype comes from a man younger than 45 in good health and CMV-seronegative. Source material: PBMCs. The chain carries TRBV6-6 and TRBJ1-4; D remains ambiguous. CDR3 protein: CASSLGSRGSEKLFF. The CDR3 DNA reads TGTGCCAGCAGTCTAGGGAGCAGAGGTAGTGAAAAACTGTTTTTT.